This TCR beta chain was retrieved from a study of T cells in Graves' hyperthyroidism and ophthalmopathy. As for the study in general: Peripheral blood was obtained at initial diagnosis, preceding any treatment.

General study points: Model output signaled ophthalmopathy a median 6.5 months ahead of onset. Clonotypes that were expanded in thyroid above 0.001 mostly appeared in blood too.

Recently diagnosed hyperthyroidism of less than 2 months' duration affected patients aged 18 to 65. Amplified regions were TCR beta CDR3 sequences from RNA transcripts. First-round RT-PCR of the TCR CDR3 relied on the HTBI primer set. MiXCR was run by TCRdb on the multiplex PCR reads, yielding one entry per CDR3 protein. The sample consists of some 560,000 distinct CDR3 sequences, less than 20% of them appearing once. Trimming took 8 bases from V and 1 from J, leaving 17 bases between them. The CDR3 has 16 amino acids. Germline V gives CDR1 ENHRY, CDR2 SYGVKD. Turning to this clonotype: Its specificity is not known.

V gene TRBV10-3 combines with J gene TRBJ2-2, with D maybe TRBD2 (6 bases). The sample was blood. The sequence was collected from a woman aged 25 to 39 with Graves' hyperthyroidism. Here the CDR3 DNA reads TGTGCCATCCGCAGGAGGTGGGGGGAGAACACCGGGGAGCTGTTTTTT. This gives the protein CAIRRRWGENTGELFF.